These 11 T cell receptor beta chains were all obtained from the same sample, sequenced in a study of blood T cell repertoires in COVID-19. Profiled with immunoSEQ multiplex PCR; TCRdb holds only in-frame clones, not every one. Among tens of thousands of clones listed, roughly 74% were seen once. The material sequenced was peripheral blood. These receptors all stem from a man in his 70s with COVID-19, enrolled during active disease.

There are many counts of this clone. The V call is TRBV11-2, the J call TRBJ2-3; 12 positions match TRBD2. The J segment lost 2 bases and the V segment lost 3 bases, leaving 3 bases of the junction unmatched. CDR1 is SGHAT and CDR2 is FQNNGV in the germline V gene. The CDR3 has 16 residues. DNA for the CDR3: TGTGCCAGCAGCTTCTGGACTAGCGGGGTCACAGATACGCAGTATTTT. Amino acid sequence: CASSFWTSGVTDTQYF. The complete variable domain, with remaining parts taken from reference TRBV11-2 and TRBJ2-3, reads EAGVAQSPRYKIIEKRQSVAFWCNPISGHATLYWYQQILGQGPKLLIQFQNNGVVDDSQLPKDRFSAERLKGVDSTLKIQPAKLEDSAVYLCASSFWTSGVTDTQYFGPGTRLTVL.

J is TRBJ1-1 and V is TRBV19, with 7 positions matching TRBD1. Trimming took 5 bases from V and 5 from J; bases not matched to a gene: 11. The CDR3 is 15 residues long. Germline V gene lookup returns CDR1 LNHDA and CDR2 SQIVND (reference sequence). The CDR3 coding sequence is TGTGCCAGTAGTGGGGACAAGGGGGCAGAAACTGAAGCTTTCTTT. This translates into CASSGDKGAETEAFF. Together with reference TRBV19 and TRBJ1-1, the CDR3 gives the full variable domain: DGGITQSPKYLFRKEGQNVTLSCEQNLNHDAMYWYRQDPGQGLRLIYYSQIVNDFQKGDIAEGYSVSREKKESFPLTVTSAQKNPTAFYLCASSGDKGAETEAFFGQGTRLTVV.

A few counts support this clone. This CDR3 reads CSGQGAFGNTIYF. Here the CDR3 DNA reads TGCAGCGGCCAGGGGGCTTTTGGAAACACCATATATTTT. J is TRBJ1-3 and V is TRBV29-1; 8 positions agree with TRBD1. The CDR3 extends over 13 amino acids. Germline V gene data show CDR1 as SQVTM and CDR2 as ANQGSEA. With V trimmed by 7 bases and J by 3 bases, 5 bases remained unmatched.

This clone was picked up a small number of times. The DNA for the CDR3 is TGTGCCAGCAGTAGAACTCGCTCCTACGAGCAGTACTTC. Its protein product is CASSRTRSYEQYF. The chain has TRBV7-2 and TRBJ2-7; D gene uncertain. CDR3 length: 13 amino acids. Trimming removed 6 bases from V and 0 bases from J, with 9 bases in between. Looked up from germline, CDR1 is SGHTA and CDR2 is FQGNSA.

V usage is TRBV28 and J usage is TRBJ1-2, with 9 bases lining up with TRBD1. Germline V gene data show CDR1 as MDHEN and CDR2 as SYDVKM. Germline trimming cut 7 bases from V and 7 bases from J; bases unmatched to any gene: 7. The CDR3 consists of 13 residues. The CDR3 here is CASTWGQGGGYTF. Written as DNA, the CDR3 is TGTGCCAGCACCTGGGGACAGGGCGGTGGCTACACCTTC.

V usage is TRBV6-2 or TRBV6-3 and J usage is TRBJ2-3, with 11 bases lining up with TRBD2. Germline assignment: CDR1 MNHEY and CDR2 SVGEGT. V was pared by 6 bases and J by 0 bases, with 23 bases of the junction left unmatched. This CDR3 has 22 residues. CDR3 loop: CASSRSRSPSGGPPLSTDTQYF. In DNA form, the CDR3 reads TGTGCCAGCAGCCGGAGTCGATCGCCTAGCGGGGGGCCTCCCCTAAGCACAGATACGCAGTATTTT.

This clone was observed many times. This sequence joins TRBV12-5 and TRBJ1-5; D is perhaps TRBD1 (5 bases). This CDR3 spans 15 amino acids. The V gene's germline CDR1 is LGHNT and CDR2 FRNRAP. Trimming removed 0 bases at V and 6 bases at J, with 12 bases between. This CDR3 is CASGLVLGGCQPQHF. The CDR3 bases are TGTGCTAGTGGTTTGGTACTCGGGGGGTGTCAGCCCCAGCATTTT.

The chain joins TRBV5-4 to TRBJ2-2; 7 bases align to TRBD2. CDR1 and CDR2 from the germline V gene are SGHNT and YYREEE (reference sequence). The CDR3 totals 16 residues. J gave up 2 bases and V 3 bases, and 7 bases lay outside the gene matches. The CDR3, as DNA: TGTGCCAGCAGCTGGGGAGGGCGGCAAAACACCGGGGAGCTGTTTTTT. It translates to CASSWGGRQNTGELFF.

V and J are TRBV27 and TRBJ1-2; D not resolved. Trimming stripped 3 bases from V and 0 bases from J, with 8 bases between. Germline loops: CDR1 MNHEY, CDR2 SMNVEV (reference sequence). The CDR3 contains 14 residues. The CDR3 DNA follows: TGTGCCAGCAGTTTCGGCGGAGCTAACTATGGCTACACCTTC. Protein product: CASSFGGANYGYTF.

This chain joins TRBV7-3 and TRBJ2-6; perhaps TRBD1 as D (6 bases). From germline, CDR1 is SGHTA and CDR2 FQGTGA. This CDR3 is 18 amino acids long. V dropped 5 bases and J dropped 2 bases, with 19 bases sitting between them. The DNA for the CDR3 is TGTGCCAGCAGCGCGTCCCTGGGGGCGTTTACTGGGGCCAACGTCCTGACTTTC. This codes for CASSASLGAFTGANVLTF. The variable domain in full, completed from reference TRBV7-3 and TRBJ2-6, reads GAGVSQTPSNKVTEKGKYVELRCDPISGHTALYWYRQSLGQGPEFLIYFQGTGAADDSGLPNDRFFAVRPEGSVSTLKIQRTERGDSAVYLCASSASLGAFTGANVLTFGAGSRLTVL.

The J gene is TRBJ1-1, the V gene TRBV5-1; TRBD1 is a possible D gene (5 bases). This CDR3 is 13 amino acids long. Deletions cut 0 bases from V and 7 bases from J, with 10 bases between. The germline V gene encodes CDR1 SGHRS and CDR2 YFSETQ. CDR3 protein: CASSLEGRVEAFF. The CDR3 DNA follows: TGCGCCAGCAGCTTGGAGGGGAGGGTTGAAGCTTTCTTT.